The sequence of this TCR beta chain was determined in a study of control samples from healthy donors and cancer patients. Germline-derived CDR1 and CDR2 are KGHDR and SFDVKD. The germline V and J ends were trimmed by 4 bases and 6 bases, with 3 bases remaining between them. CDR3 size: 11 residues. Clones were read by immunoSEQ multiplex PCR, and TCRdb kept only the in-frame ones, dropping some. Here the sample spans about 140,000 clones, 80% to 95% being singletons. This clone is a singleton in its sample. Sequencing was carried out using blood. The receptor comes from a man aged 25 to 40 in good health. This chain uses TRBV24-1 with TRBJ2-1, with D hard to call. CDR3 nucleotide sequence: TGTGCCACCAGTGACCGCAATGAGCAGTTCTTC. Translating gives CATSDRNEQFF.